This entry is about one T cell receptor (beta chain). Its antigen remains unidentified. No per-base quality is available; no much larger clone lies one base away. The CDR3 covers 15 residues, taking in both the cysteine and the phenylalanine. This entry keeps only the CDR3 DNA: 45 bases, framed from base 1. CDR1 and CDR2 are read off the germline V gene (reference sequence) as MNHEY and SMNVEV. The trim is 2 bases for V and 0 bases for J, with a gap of 5 bases between the germline ends. The data derive from a study of T cell changes during pregnancy in multiple sclerosis (dated by TCRdb to the late 2010s). In terms of the full investigation: Changes in the T cell repertoire over the course of pregnancy were examined in this study in women with multiple sclerosis.

Libraries were constructed by the immunoSEQ multiplex PCR assay. The source is immuneACCESS, and TCRdb retained only in-frame sequences with V and J called. Part of the clones is not carried over; for the studies checked, unresolved V genes explain less than half of this, and the remainder is unexplained. The sample table shows about 66,000 clones, and roughly nine tenths are seen once. The biggest ten clones account for roughly 5% of the sample. This TCR was sampled from a female donor with multiple sclerosis, enrolled in a pregnancy study. The chain uses TRBV27 and TRBJ2-6, with no confident D gene call. Source: CD8+ T cells from peripheral blood mononuclear cells, taken before pregnancy. For the CDR3, the sequence is CASSLTVSGANVLTF. The base sequence is TGTGCCAGCAGTTTAACAGTCTCTGGGGCCAACGTCCTGACTTTC.